The sequence of this T cell receptor (beta chain) was determined in a study of cytomegalovirus exposure and HLA in healthy donors. Study information: From HLA-typed donors, an early data release held around 85 million unique TCRs.

The PCR employed 60 Vbeta primers together with 13 Jbeta primers. The assay was immunoSEQ multiplex PCR, and TCRdb's table has in-frame clones only and misses some. This table has roughly 80,000 clones, roughly 69% appearing once. Source material: PBMCs. The receptor was isolated from a woman aged 45-60 years in good health and CMV-seropositive.

The CDR3 protein is CASSPTSGGYSGANVLTF. CDR3 DNA: TGTGCCAGCAGTCCGACTAGCGGGGGATACTCTGGGGCCAACGTCCTGACTTTC. The rearrangement links TRBV27 to TRBJ2-6; 12 positions match TRBD2. CDR3 length equals 18 residues. V lost 5 bases to trimming and J lost 0 bases; unmatched junction nucleotides: 5. Germline V gene lookup returns CDR1 MNHEY and CDR2 SMNVEV (reference sequence).